The rows below give T cell receptor beta chains drawn from one sample of a study of T cells in Graves' hyperthyroidism and ophthalmopathy. TCRdb re-derived calls from the multiplex PCR reads in MiXCR, one entry per CDR3 protein. The sample has about 640,000 distinct CDR3 sequences; around 21% are singletons. Specimen: blood. The receptor set was obtained from a man aged 30-40 years with Graves' ophthalmopathy. The CDR3 runs from the conserved cysteine through the conserved F or W. D genes are given only for firm matches. Not every row has a clone size; where given, it reads once, few, many or a size class.

>TRBV20-1|many|NA|TRBJ2-7
TGCAGTGCTAGGGGTGTTTTGGGGAAAAACTACGAGCAGTACTTC
CSARGVLGKNYEQYF
>TRBV20-1|NA|TRBD2|TRBJ2-7
TGCAGTGCTAGAGATTGGCGGGAGGGCTCCTACGAGCAGTACTTC
CSARDWREGSYEQYF
>TRBV6-2/TRBV6-3|once|NA|TRBJ2-3
TGTGCCAGCAGTCCCTCCGCACTAGATGCAGCAGATACGCAGTATTTT
CASSPSALDAADTQYF
>TRBV20-1|few|TRBD1|TRBJ2-7
TGCAGTGCTAGAGGACAGGGGGGGGCCGAGCAGTACTTC
CSARGQGGAEQYF
>TRBV6-9|few|TRBD2|TRBJ2-2
TGTGCCAGCAGTTACAAGGTCCCGGCGGGGGGTACAGCCGGGGAGCTGTTTTTT
CASSYKVPAGGTAGELFF
>TRBV30|many|NA|TRBJ2-7
TGTGCCTGGACGGGAGCCAGATCCTACGAGCAGTACTTC
CAWTGARSYEQYF
>TRBV27|many|NA|TRBJ2-3
TGTGCCAGCAGTCGCTGGGGGGAAACCTTAGATACGCAGTATTTT
CASSRWGETLDTQYF
>TRBV7-8|few|TRBD1|TRBJ2-2
TGTGCCAGCAGCATCCCCCGGGACAGGCCGAACACCGGGGAGCTGTTTTTT
CASSIPRDRPNTGELFF
>TRBV20-1|many|NA|TRBJ1-1
TGCAGTGCTAGAGCGACCCCGAACACTGAAGCTTTCTTT
CSARATPNTEAFF
>TRBV28|few|NA|TRBJ2-7
TGTGCCACCGTGGGGGGAATCGACTCCTACGAGCAGTACTTC
CATVGGIDSYEQYF
>TRBV30|many|TRBD1|TRBJ1-5
TGTGCCTGGAGCGGGACAGGGTTGGTTCAGCCCCAGCATTTT
CAWSGTGLVQPQHF
>TRBV20-1|few|NA|TRBJ1-1
TGCAGTGCTAGAGCCACCTTCGGTGAAGCTTTCTTT
CSARATFGEAFF
>TRBV28|NA|TRBD2|TRBJ2-7
TGTGCCAGCAGCTCAGCGGGAGATAGCTACAATGAGCAGTACTTC
CASSSAGDSYNEQYF
>TRBV11-1|few|NA|TRBJ2-5
TGTGCCAGCAGCTTAGGCCCGGGTACAGTCAGAGAGACCCAGTACTTC
CASSLGPGTVRETQYF
>TRBV5-6|NA|NA|TRBJ2-7
TGTGCCAGCAGCTTGTACCCTACGGGACACATGTCCTACGAGCAGTACTTC
CASSLYPTGHMSYEQYF
>TRBV6-1|NA|TRBD2|TRBJ2-2
TGTGCCAGCAGCCGCTGGACTAGCAGCACCGGGGAGCTGTTTTTT
CASSRWTSSTGELFF
>TRBV29-1|NA|NA|TRBJ2-7
TGCAGCGTTGAGTTGGGCTACCCCTACGAGCAGTACTTC
CSVELGYPYEQYF
>TRBV28|many|TRBD2|TRBJ2-5
TGTGCCAGCAGTTCCGTAGCGGGAGGGAGGGAGACCCAGTACTTC
CASSSVAGGRETQYF
>TRBV9|few|TRBD2|TRBJ2-1
TGTGCCAGCAGCGCCGAGAGACTAGCGGGATCCTACAATGAGCAGTTCTTC
CASSAERLAGSYNEQFF
>TRBV5-5|few|TRBD2|TRBJ2-7
TGTGCCAGCTATGGGCTAGCGGGAGACGGGCAGTACTTC
CASYGLAGDGQYF
>TRBV7-7|few|NA|TRBJ2-7
TGTGCTAGCAGCTCCTCGGAGTCAGCAGAGCAGTACTTC
CASSSSESAEQYF
>TRBV5-1|NA|NA|TRBJ2-2
TGCGCCAGCTGCCGGACAGCGAACACCGGGGAGCTGTTTTTT
CASCRTANTGELFF
>TRBV28|many|NA|TRBJ1-5
TGTGCCAGCAGTTTGGCCCGGCGGCCCCAGCATTTT
CASSLARRPQHF